This entry features one TCR beta chain sequence. This clone has a single count. Its antigen is currently not known. It has no much larger one-base neighbor in the sample; base qualities were not kept. In total, roughly 670 healthy bone marrow donors made up the cohort. Cohort members were all nominally healthy when sampled, although unrecorded immune exposures were likely present. The donor was CMV seropositive and was included in the group of 250 to 350 seropositive cohort members. A peripheral blood sample was collected from each donor, and TCR beta sequencing was performed on peripheral blood mononuclear cells. Genomic DNA was extracted from the blood cell samples with the Qiagen DNeasy Blood Extraction Kit. The library was generated by the immunoSEQ multiplex PCR assay. For the multiplex PCR, a mixture combining 60 forward primers for TCR Vbeta segments and 13 reverse primers for TCR Jbeta segments was used. The CDR3 region of rearranged TCR beta genes was amplified from genomic DNA by a multiplex PCR assay. The Illumina HiSeq System was used to sequence the amplified TCR beta libraries as 87-base-pair reads. The paper's processing steps were these. A later analysis tallied tens of millions of unique TCR beta chains across the 660 or so repertoires, and some 10 million of those chains were shared by two or more donors. Raw reads were error-corrected and collapsed into unique sequences by a nearest-neighbor algorithm in which closely related sequences were merged to remove PCR and sequencing errors. V, D and J gene segments were assigned by aligning CDR3 sequences to IMGT reference sequences. For a sequence to be retained, a match of at least six nucleotides was required to both a V gene segment and a J gene segment. Rearrangements were called productive when the CDR3 lacked stop codons and stayed in frame with V and J; all others were non-productive. CDR3 was defined according to IMGT convention as the region running from the second conserved V-encoded cysteine to the conserved J-encoded phenylalanine. In an earlier analysis of around 570 of the donors, sequences lacking an unambiguous match to a single V gene segment were excluded. In an earlier analysis of several hundred of the donors, a V segment was called functional when productive rearrangements were above 56.7%, and segregating when the standard deviation between donors exceeded 5%. To diagnose cytomegalovirus status from the catalog of TCR beta chain sequences, a statistical classification framework was built. V and J gene assignment, in a later analysis, came from comparing TCR nucleotide sequences with IMGT/GENE-DB human TR gene sequences. The TCRdist pipeline was used in a later analysis to assign CDR3 sequences and most-parsimonious VDJ recombination scenarios. A later analysis defined each TCR beta chain by its CDR3 amino acid sequence plus V-gene family, and excluded reads lacking a unique V-gene family. A later analysis removed over 500 highly shared, low-generation-probability nucleotide sequences to deal with suspected cross-contamination and a sequencing artifact. For each public chain, a later analysis derived a clonal expansion index from normalized ranks of inferred template counts within each repertoire. A later analysis computed generation probabilities with a VDJ recombination model fitted to out-of-frame rearrangements, and checked the results against IGoR. A later analysis scored TCR-TCR, TCR-HLA and TCR-CMV co-occurrence with hypergeometric tests, applying a repertoire-size bias correction to TCR pairs. False discovery rates were estimated in a later analysis by permuting HLA or CMV assignments 20 times. In a later analysis, co-occurring TCRs were grouped using DBSCAN, and TCRdist sequence similarity was added for clustering within HLA-allele-positive subsets. For co-occurrence clustering, repertoires with fewer than 30,000 or more than 120,000 public chains were excluded, along with roughly 5 repertoires with anomalous nucleotide sharing. TCRdb's version of the immuneACCESS table is confined to in-frame rearrangements and falls short of the full clone set. An unresolved V gene accounts for under half of the shortfall where checked; the remainder is of unknown origin. Clone size and V and J calls were adopted from that table, with D and trimming inferred from the DNA. The sample table records 35,000 to 40,000 clones; about 66% of these occur just once. 18% of the sample belongs to the ten largest clones.

This sample stems from a study of cytomegalovirus exposure and HLA in healthy donors (dated by TCRdb to about 2017). Background for the entire study: In an earlier analysis of approximately 640 of the donors, 250 to 350 Gb of sequence data and approximately 120 million unique TCR beta sequences from about 180 million T cells were reported. In addition to the first cohort of several hundred subjects, a separate validation cohort of 120 different subjects was used. The T cell repertoires of 670 or so subjects were profiled by immunosequencing and related to cytomegalovirus serostatus. To predict cytomegalovirus infection status, the study combined high-throughput TCR immunosequencing, statistical association of individual TCRs with disease status, and machine learning. Of the 300 to 400 genotyped donors, around 81% fell in the genetic ancestry cluster associated with self-reported Caucasian donors. The number of donors typed differed by locus, with roughly 629-640 for A, B, C, DRB1 and DQB1, 522 for DQA1, under 610 for DPA1, and approximately 470 for DPB1. Rather than drawing on any new phenotypic data, the later analysis identified candidate immune exposures from TCR beta sequences and the way those sequences occurred across donors. About 280 gigabases of sequencing data and around 80 million unique TCR sequences made up an early release that covered over 550 HLA-typed donors. Donor age, sex, ethnicity and CMV serostatus were compiled alongside the repertoire data. A later genetic analysis used genome-wide SNP genotypes for about 65% of the roughly 670 donors, treating that subset as a discovery cohort. Among around 400 genotyped donors of the cohort, an average of around 250,000 unique TCR beta nucleotide sequences was sequenced per donor, of which about 18% were non-productive. In a later analysis, previously published TCR beta repertoires from roughly 710 donors were re-analyzed and high-resolution HLA genotyping was added so that TCR occurrence patterns could be studied. Both class I and class II loci were covered by HLA typing, at four-digit resolution. An earlier analysis of about 620 of the donors applied high-throughput TCR beta sequencing to assess whether each TCR beta V gene segment acted as functional or pseudogenic. All discovery cohort repertoires had been generated on a single sequencing platform. The study aimed to test whether cataloging public T cell receptors could reveal signatures of past pathogen exposure. A handful of DR-DQ haplotypes were handled as single units for association and clustering because linkage in the cohort was strong.

Study-wide findings and limitations: A further reported finding was that TCR beta sequences accurately predicted the HLA-A and HLA-B alleles for most subjects in the first cohort. When HLA alleles, especially DR and DQ, strongly co-occurred, attributing TCR associations to individual alleles was difficult. Roughly uniform sequencing depth across donors was assumed in presence/absence analyses, although this assumption may not hold. Compared with the roughly 700-donor mean, donors in an Asian-associated ancestry cluster had fewer N-insertions in productive TCRs, according to a later genetic analysis. This cohort had only TCR beta chains sequenced, and the lack of alpha or paired-chain data limited which features could be detected. Linkage disequilibrium might explain the correlated functional status among segregating V segments, but an unknown experimental factor could not be excluded. A cluster of highly shared sequence variants was judged likely to represent a technical artifact of the sequencing pipeline. Because counts were too low, about 15 rarely observed V segments, including chromosome 9 orphons, were left out of the earlier analysis of 500 to 650 of the donors. It was suggested by the authors that the approach could potentially be generalized to other disease states and immunological phenotypes. Immune exposure information for the cohort was limited to CMV serostatus. HLA typing was unavailable for some donors at each locus, so association tests used only the typed subset. While some public TCRs were present in many individuals, most TCR sequences turned up only very rarely across donors. Compared with equally common non-associated chains, HLA-associated TCR beta chains in a later analysis were more clonally expanded and had lower generation probabilities. A later analysis found that TCR association rates varied across HLA loci, with DRB1 alleles showing the most associated TCRs and HLA-C alleles the fewest. The classifier was reported to diagnose cytomegalovirus status with high specificity and sensitivity in both the original cohort and the validation cohort. At a false discovery rate of 0.05, a later analysis linked around 17,000 TCR beta sequences to specific HLA alleles. A later analysis found that most CMV-associated TCR beta chains appeared HLA-restricted, with HLA associations seemingly driven largely by CMV exposure. In vitro tests confirmed that a few of the cytomegalovirus-associated TCR beta chains recognize cytomegalovirus antigens. In the study, some 160 TCR beta chains were listed as associated with cytomegalovirus. In an earlier analysis of some 540 of the donors, most TCR beta V segments appeared in productive rearrangements about 90% or about 30% of the time, broadly matching IMGT annotations. In a later analysis, several top co-occurrence clusters were reported to appear linked to parvovirus B19, influenza, CMV and Epstein-Barr virus. A later genetic analysis associated a missense DCLRE1C variant with V-gene and J-gene trimming of TCR beta chains, and an independent cohort replicated the association.

The sample was PBMCs. This TCR derives from a man aged 45-65 years in good health and CMV-seropositive.

In nucleotides, the sequence is TGTGCCAGCAGCTTAGGGACAGGAGCAGTCTACGAGCAGTACTTC. It specifies CASSLGTGAVYEQYF. The chain was built from TRBV7-2 and TRBJ2-7; TRBD1 aligns with 7 central bases. There are 15 amino acids in the CDR3, from cysteine to phenylalanine inclusive. CDR3 DNA only is kept here, 45 bases in frame from base 1. CDR1 SGHTA and CDR2 FQGNSA are derived from the germline V gene. V lost 1 base and J lost 3 bases, and the count of bases not matched to a germline gene is 6.